This T cell receptor (beta chain) emerged from a study of blood T cell repertoires in COVID-19. V was clipped by 2 bases and J by 2 bases, with 23 bases between them. The V gene's germline CDR1 is SGHTA and CDR2 FQGNSA. The CDR3 consists of 19 residues. Individuals aged roughly 18 to 95 years were recruited from about two dozen US areas. Sequencing used immunoSEQ multiplex PCR; TCRdb keeps in-frame clones, though not all of them. This sample has about 270,000 clones, with about nine tenths found just once. The chain employs TRBV7-2 and TRBJ2-3, with D tentatively TRBD2 (5 bases). The TCR originated in a woman in her thirties with acute COVID-19. The sequencing input was PBMCs or T cells enriched from blood (not recorded which). Here the CDR3 DNA reads TGTGCCAGCAGCTTACTTACGTGGAGGATCCCGCAACCCACAGATACGCAGTATTTT. Protein product: CASSLLTWRIPQPTDTQYF. The full variable domain, with the rest looked up from reference TRBV7-2 and TRBJ2-3, is GAGVSQSPSNKVTEKGKDVELRCDPISGHTALYWYRQSLGQGLEFLIYFQGNSAPDKSGLPSDRFSAERTGGSVSTLTIQRTQQEDSAVYLCASSLLTWRIPQPTDTQYFGPGTRLTVL.